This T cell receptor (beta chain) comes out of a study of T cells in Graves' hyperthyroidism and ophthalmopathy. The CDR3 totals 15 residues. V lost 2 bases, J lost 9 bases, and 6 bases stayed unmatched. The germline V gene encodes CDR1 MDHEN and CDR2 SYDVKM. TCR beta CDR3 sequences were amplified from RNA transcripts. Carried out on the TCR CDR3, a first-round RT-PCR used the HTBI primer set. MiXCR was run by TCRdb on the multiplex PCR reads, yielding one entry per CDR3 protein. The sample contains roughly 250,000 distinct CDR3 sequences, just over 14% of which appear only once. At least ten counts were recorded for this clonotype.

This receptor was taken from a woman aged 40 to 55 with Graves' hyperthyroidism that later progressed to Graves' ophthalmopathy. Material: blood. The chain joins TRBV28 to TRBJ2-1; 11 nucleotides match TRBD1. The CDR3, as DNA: TGTGCCAGCAGTTTACCGGACAGGGGGCTTGTTGAGCAGTTCTTC. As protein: CASSLPDRGLVEQFF.